The 24 T cell receptor beta chains below all came from one sample that was sequenced in a study of cytomegalovirus exposure and HLA in healthy donors. The PCR employed 60 Vbeta primers together with 13 Jbeta primers. Repertoires were generated with immunoSEQ multiplex PCR, while TCRdb's copy carries only in-frame clones and drops some. The data contain 100,000 to 150,000 clones, 15% to 20% of them singletons. Sequencing was performed on PBMCs. The receptors shown here come from a female donor in good health and CMV-seropositive.

The CDR3 loop reads CASSQDHDRGRSTQYF. The CDR3 DNA follows: TGCGCCAGCAGCCAAGATCACGACAGGGGGCGGTCAACGCAGTATTTT. The chain links TRBV4-3 to TRBJ2-3; 10 bases fit TRBD1. There are 16 residues in the CDR3. Per germline, CDR1 LGHNA and CDR2 YSLEER. V gave up 0 bases and J gave up 9 bases; unmatched junction bases: 9.

This clone appeared a few times. The rearrangement uses TRBV18 and TRBJ1-1; 10 bases line up with TRBD1. The CDR3 length is 15 residues. Looked up from germline, CDR1 is KGHSH and CDR2 is LQKENI. Trimming at V came to 3 bases and at J to 8 bases, leaving 9 bases not matched to a gene. CDR3 in DNA: TGTGCCAGCTCACCGGACAGGGGGAGAGAAGTGGAAGCTTTCTTT. Its translation is CASSPDRGREVEAFF.

This clone was seen a few times. The chain is built from TRBV15 and TRBJ2-1; TRBD2 matches 8 bases. Germline V gene lookup returns CDR1 LNHNV and CDR2 YYDKDF (reference sequence). The V segment lost 6 bases and the J segment 9 bases; nucleotides outside the gene matches: 13. CDR3 length: 15 residues. In DNA, the CDR3 is TGTGCCACCAGGTTTCCTGGCGGGGGGCTTGGTGAGCAGTTCTTC. This gives the protein CATRFPGGGLGEQFF.

In its sample, this clone was seen a few times. The rearrangement joins TRBV5-4 to TRBJ2-5; the match to TRBD2 covers 7 bases. The J segment lost 5 bases and the V segment lost 0 bases, leaving 7 bases of the junction unmatched. Germline V CDR1 and CDR2: SGHNT, YYREEE (reference sequence). CDR3 size: 15 residues. This CDR3 reads CASSLDSGVLETQYF. Written as DNA, the CDR3 is TGTGCCAGCAGCTTGGACAGCGGGGTTCTGGAGACCCAGTACTTC. Full variable domain (remainder filled in from reference TRBV5-4 and TRBJ2-5): ETGVTQSPTHLIKTRGQQVTLRCSSQSGHNTVSWYQQALGQGPQFIFQYYREEENGRGNFPPRFSGLQFPNYSSELNVNALELDDSALYLCASSLDSGVLETQYFGPGTRLLVL.

This clone was counted only a few times. V and J are TRBV7-6 and TRBJ2-3; 7 nucleotides match TRBD1. This CDR3 is 14 amino acids long. V shed 4 bases and J 5 bases; nucleotides not matched to a gene: 6. Germline V gene lookup returns CDR1 SGHVS and CDR2 FNYEAQ. In DNA, the CDR3 is TGTGCCAGCAGCTCCGGGACAGTCAGAGATACGCAGTATTTT. This gives the protein CASSSGTVRDTQYF.

This clone was recorded a few times. The chain combines TRBV5-1 with TRBJ2-5; TRBD1 matches 10 bases. The germline V gene has CDR1 SGHRS and CDR2 YFSETQ. The CDR3 is 15 amino acids. Trimming removed 2 bases from V and 3 bases from J; junction bases left unmatched: 4. CDR3 sequence: CASSFTGTGEETQYF. CDR3 nucleotides: TGCGCCAGCAGCTTTACCGGGACAGGGGAAGAGACCCAGTACTTC.

The V gene is TRBV9, the J gene TRBJ2-5, with a tentative D call TRBD1 (5 bases). The CDR3 sequence is 14 residues long. Deletions cut 2 bases from V and 1 base from J, with 9 bases between. The germline CDR1 and CDR2 sequences are SGDLS and YYNGEE. CDR3 in amino acids: CASSVGALQETQYF. DNA for the CDR3: TGTGCCAGCAGCGTTGGGGCTCTCCAAGAGACCCAGTACTTC. The variable domain in full, with the rest retrieved from reference TRBV9 and TRBJ2-5, is DSGVTQTPKHLITATGQRVTLRCSPRSGDLSVYWYQQSLDQGLQFLIQYYNGEERAKGNILERFSAQQFPDLHSELNLSSLELGDSALYFCASSVGALQETQYFGPGTRLLVL.

This chain links TRBV27 with TRBJ2-5, with D maybe TRBD1 (5 bases). The CDR3 runs to 13 residues. Trimming took 5 bases from V and 2 from J, leaving 9 bases between them. Per the germline V gene, CDR1 is MNHEY and CDR2 is SMNVEV (reference sequence). CDR3 in amino acids: CASSRQPQETQYF. The CDR3 DNA follows: TGTGCCAGCAGTAGACAGCCACAAGAGACCCAGTACTTC.

This clone came up a few times. This chain links TRBV7-9 with TRBJ2-7, with TRBD2 matching 9 bases. The CDR3 is 14 residues long. The V segment lost 7 bases and the J segment 2 bases; nucleotides outside the gene matches: 6. The germline CDR1 and CDR2 sequences are SEHNR and FQNEAQ (reference sequence). The CDR3 here is CASTRGGLTYEQYF. The CDR3 region has the DNA TGTGCCAGCACGCGGGGGGGCCTGACCTACGAGCAGTACTTC.

This clone appeared a few times. V gene TRBV7-9 combines with J gene TRBJ2-7; D gene ambiguous. Germline CDR1 SEHNR, CDR2 FQNEAQ (reference sequence). V was trimmed by 1 base and J by 6 bases, leaving 7 bases between them. The CDR3 loop spans 12 amino acids. The CDR3 bases are TGTGCCAGCAGCTTAGTAACAATCGAGCAGTACTTC. It codes for CASSLVTIEQYF.

This chain links TRBV7-9 with TRBJ2-3; TRBD1 matches 9 bases. Germline V gene data show CDR1 as SEHNR and CDR2 as FQNEAQ (reference sequence). Losses at the gene ends were 7 bases for V and 6 bases for J; bases not matched to a gene: 8. The CDR3 is 14 amino acids. CDR3 protein: CASTATGGEDTQYF. CDR3 nucleotide sequence: TGTGCCAGCACAGCGACAGGGGGAGAGGATACGCAGTATTTT.

This chain uses TRBV9 with TRBJ2-3; 8 bases are a match to TRBD2. V dropped 2 bases and J dropped 2; count of bases not matched to a gene: 7. The CDR3 is 16 residues long. CDR1 is SGDLS and CDR2 is YYNGEE in the germline V gene. CDR3 amino acids: CASSVEIAGLTDTQYF. As DNA, the CDR3 is TGTGCCAGCAGCGTTGAAATAGCGGGACTCACAGATACGCAGTATTTT.

This clone came up a few times. The chain uses TRBV5-4 and TRBJ1-6; the match to TRBD1 covers 10 bases. Trimming took 4 bases from V and 5 from J; bases not matched to a gene: 9. CDR3 length: 17 amino acids. Germline CDR1 and CDR2: SGHNT and YYREEE (reference sequence). CDR3 protein: CASSLDRGLWDNSPLHF. Here the CDR3 DNA reads TGTGCCAGCAGCCTAGACAGGGGGCTCTGGGATAATTCACCCCTCCACTTT.

This clone turned up a few times. The V and J genes are TRBV2 and TRBJ2-3, with TRBD2 as a possible D gene (6 bases). CDR1 and CDR2 (germline): SNHLY, FYNNEI. V was clipped by 6 bases and J by 4 bases, with 17 bases between them. This CDR3 is 15 amino acids long. The CDR3 here is CASRGTLPRADTQYF. The DNA of the CDR3 is TGTGCCAGCAGGGGGACTTTGCCCAGGGCAGATACGCAGTATTTT.

V is TRBV4-1 and J is TRBJ2-2, with 10 bases aligning to TRBD1. V was pared by 2 bases and J by 1 base, with 13 bases of the junction left unmatched. The CDR3 is made up of 20 amino acids. The germline V gene has CDR1 MGHRA and CDR2 YSYEKL. The DNA of the CDR3 is TGCGCCAGCAGCCAACGGAGGGGACAGGGGCCCAGATTGAACACCGGGGAGCTGTTTTTT. This sequence encodes CASSQRRGQGPRLNTGELFF.

This clone was counted only a few times. The chain employs TRBV18 and TRBJ2-3; no firm D call. The V end was cut by 0 bases, the J end by 6 bases, with 7 bases between. CDR1 KGHSH and CDR2 LQKENI come from the germline V gene. There are 13 residues in the CDR3. The CDR3 nucleotides read TGTGCCAGCTCACCACCGTCTGCGGATACGCAGTATTTT. It is translated as CASSPPSADTQYF.

The CDR3 region has the DNA TGTGCCAGCAGCTTATTGTACAGCCCCTTAGTCCTACCCGGCTACACCTTC. Translated: CASSLLYSPLVLPGYTF. V and J are TRBV7-2 and TRBJ1-2, with no clear D. The V gene lost 2 bases and the J gene lost 8 bases, with 24 bases spanning the gap. The CDR3 has 17 residues. Germline V gene data show CDR1 as SGHTA and CDR2 as FQGNSA.

This clone was picked up a small number of times. The rearrangement uses TRBV11-2 and TRBJ1-2; tentative D call: TRBD1 (5 bases). Germline CDR1 is SGHAT and CDR2 is FQNNGV. With 4 bases removed from V and 3 bases from J, the gap between germline ends came to 12 bases. The CDR3 consists of 14 residues. The CDR3 DNA follows: TGTGCCAGCAGCTCACAGGAATCGGACTATGGCTACACCTTC. Translation gives CASSSQESDYGYTF.

The chain combines TRBV28 with TRBJ2-7; 10 nucleotides align to TRBD2. The CDR3 is made up of 17 amino acids. Germline values: CDR1 MDHEN, CDR2 SYDVKM. Trimming removed 4 bases from V and 6 bases from J; junction bases left unmatched: 15. The CDR3 loop is CASSSLLAGEGSIEQYF. DNA of the CDR3: TGTGCCAGCAGTTCACTCCTAGCGGGAGAAGGATCGATCGAGCAGTACTTC.

There are many counts of this clone. The rearrangement links TRBV11-2 to TRBJ2-7; 10 positions match TRBD2. V shed 3 bases and J 4 bases; nucleotides not matched to a gene: 6. Germline values: CDR1 SGHAT, CDR2 FQNNGV. CDR3 length: 15 residues. In DNA, the CDR3 is TGTGCCAGCAGCTTGGAAGCGGGAGGGCCTTACGAGCAGTACTTC. This sequence encodes CASSLEAGGPYEQYF. The full variable domain, with the rest looked up from reference TRBV11-2 and TRBJ2-7, is EAGVAQSPRYKIIEKRQSVAFWCNPISGHATLYWYQQILGQGPKLLIQFQNNGVVDDSQLPKDRFSAERLKGVDSTLKIQPAKLEDSAVYLCASSLEAGGPYEQYFGPGTRLTVT.

The chain employs TRBV10-3 and TRBJ2-7; 9 bases match TRBD2. The ends lost 5 bases at V and 4 bases at J; junction bases unmatched: 6. Germline CDR1 reads ENHRY; CDR2 reads SYGVKD. The CDR3 is made up of 14 amino acids. The CDR3 sequence is CAISPASGEYEQYF. The CDR3 region has the DNA TGTGCCATCAGTCCGGCTAGCGGGGAGTACGAGCAGTACTTC.

This clone turned up a few times. The chain carries TRBV2 and TRBJ1-2; perhaps TRBD1 as D (6 bases). CDR1 is SNHLY and CDR2 is FYNNEI in the germline V gene. The CDR3 has 12 residues. Trimming stripped 7 bases from V and 4 bases from J, with 10 bases between. The CDR3 here is CASKDSSYGYTF. For the CDR3, the DNA is TGTGCCAGCAAGGACAGTAGCTATGGCTACACCTTC.

A note on this clone: The germline gene is not matched at one end of the junction; a read error may be the cause. This chain connects TRBV25-1 to TRBJ1-2, with TRBD1 identical over 8 bases. The CDR3 runs to 16 residues. Germline values: CDR1 MGHDK, CDR2 SYGVNS. DNA for the CDR3: TGTGCCGGCAGTGGATCACCTGGGACAGGAAACTATGGCTACACCTTC. It is translated as CAGSGSPGTGNYGYTF.

The CDR3 sequence is CASSEVGGQGYTF. The DNA of the CDR3 is TGTGCCAGCAGTGAAGTGGGGGGGCAGGGCTACACCTTC. The gene calls are TRBV2 and TRBJ1-2; a weak D match, TRBD1 (6 bases). CDR1 and CDR2 (germline): SNHLY, FYNNEI. The CDR3 is made up of 13 amino acids. The ends were cut back, 1 base at V and 8 bases at J, with 11 bases in the middle.